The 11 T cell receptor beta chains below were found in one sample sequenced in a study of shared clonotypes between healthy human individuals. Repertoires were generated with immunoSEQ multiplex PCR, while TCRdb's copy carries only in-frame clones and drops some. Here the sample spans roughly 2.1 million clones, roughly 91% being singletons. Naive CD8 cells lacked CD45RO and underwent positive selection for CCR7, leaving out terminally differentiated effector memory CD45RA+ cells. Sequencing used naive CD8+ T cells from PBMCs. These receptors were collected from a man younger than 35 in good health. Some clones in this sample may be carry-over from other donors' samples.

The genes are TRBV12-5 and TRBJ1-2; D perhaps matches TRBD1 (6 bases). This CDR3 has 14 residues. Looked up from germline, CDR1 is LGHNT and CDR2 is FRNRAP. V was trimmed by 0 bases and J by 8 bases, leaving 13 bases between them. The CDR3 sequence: CASGLVGGPDGYTF. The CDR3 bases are TGTGCTAGTGGTTTGGTTGGGGGGCCGGACGGCTACACCTTC.

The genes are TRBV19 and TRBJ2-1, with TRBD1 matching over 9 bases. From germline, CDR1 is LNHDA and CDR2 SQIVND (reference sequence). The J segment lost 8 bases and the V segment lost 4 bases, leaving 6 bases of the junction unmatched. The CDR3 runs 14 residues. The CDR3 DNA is TGTGCCAGTAGTAAATGGGACAGGGTCTATGAGCAGTTCTTC. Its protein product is CASSKWDRVYEQFF.

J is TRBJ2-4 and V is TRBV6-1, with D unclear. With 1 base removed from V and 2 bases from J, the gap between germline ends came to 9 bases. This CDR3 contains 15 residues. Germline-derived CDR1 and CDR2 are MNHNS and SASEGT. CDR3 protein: CASSEVTPPKNIQYF. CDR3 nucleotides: TGTGCCAGCAGTGAAGTAACCCCCCCCAAAAACATTCAGTACTTC.

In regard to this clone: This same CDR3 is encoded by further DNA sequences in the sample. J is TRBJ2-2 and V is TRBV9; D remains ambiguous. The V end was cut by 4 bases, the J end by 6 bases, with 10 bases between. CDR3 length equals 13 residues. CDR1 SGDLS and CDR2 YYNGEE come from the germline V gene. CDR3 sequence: CASSPGPAGELFF. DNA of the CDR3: TGTGCCAGCAGCCCAGGCCCCGCCGGGGAGCTGTTTTTT.

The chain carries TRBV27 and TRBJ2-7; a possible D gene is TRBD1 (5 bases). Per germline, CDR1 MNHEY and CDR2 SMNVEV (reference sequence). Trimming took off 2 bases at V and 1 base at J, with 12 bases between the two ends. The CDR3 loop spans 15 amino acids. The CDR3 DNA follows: TGTGCCAGCAGTTTAACGGCAGGGAAATCCTACGAGCAGTACTTC. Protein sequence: CASSLTAGKSYEQYF.

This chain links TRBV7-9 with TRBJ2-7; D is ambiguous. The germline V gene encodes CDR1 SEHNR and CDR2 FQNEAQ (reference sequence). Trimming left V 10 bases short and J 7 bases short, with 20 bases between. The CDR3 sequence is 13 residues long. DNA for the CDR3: TGTGCCACCGGTACAGCCCTCGGCGTGGAGCAGTACTTC. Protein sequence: CATGTALGVEQYF.

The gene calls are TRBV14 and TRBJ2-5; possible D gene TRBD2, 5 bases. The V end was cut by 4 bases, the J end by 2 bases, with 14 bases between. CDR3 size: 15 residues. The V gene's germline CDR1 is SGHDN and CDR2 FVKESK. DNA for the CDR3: TGTGCCAGCAGCCTCGAAGAAGAGCGGCAAGAGACCCAGTACTTC. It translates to CASSLEEERQETQYF.

This CDR3 reads CASSGSTGELFF. The CDR3 DNA sequence: TGTGCCAGCAGCGGCAGCACCGGGGAGCTGTTTTTT. The J gene is TRBJ2-2, the V gene TRBV7-9; D remains ambiguous. V shed 5 bases and J shed 4 bases, with 5 bases lying between them. Germline V gene sequence: CDR1 SEHNR, CDR2 FQNEAQ (reference sequence). This CDR3 spans 12 amino acids. Supplemented by reference TRBV7-9 and TRBJ2-2, the full variable domain reads DTGVSQNPRHKITKRGQNVTFRCDPISEHNRLYWYRQTLGQGPEFLTYFQNEAQLEKSRLLSDRFSAERPKGSFSTLEIQRTEQGDSAMYLCASSGSTGELFFGEGSRLTVL.

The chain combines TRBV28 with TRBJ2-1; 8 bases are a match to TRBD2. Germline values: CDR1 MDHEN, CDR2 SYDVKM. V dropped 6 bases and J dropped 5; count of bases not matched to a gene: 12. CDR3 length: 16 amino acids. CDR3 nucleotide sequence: TGTGCCAGCAGCCCAGTTATTAGCGGGACTCACAATGAGCAGTTCTTC. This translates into CASSPVISGTHNEQFF. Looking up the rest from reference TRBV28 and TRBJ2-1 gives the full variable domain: DVKVTQSSRYLVKRTGEKVFLECVQDMDHENMFWYRQDPGLGLRLIYFSYDVKMKEKGDIPEGYSVSREKKERFSLILESASTNQTSMYLCASSPVISGTHNEQFFGPGTRLTVL.

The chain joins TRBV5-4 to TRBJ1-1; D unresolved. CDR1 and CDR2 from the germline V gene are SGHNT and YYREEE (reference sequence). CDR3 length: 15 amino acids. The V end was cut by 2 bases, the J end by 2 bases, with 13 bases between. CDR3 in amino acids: CASSFLVGRNTEAFF. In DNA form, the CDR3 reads TGTGCCAGCAGCTTCTTGGTCGGAAGAAACACTGAAGCTTTCTTT.

CDR3 region: CASSPGTGNQPQHF. The CDR3 nucleotides are TGTGCCAGCAGTCCCGGGACAGGGAATCAGCCCCAGCATTTT. The chain recombines TRBV6-6 with TRBJ1-5; TRBD1 matches at 9 bases. V lost 5 bases and J lost 4; bases outside the gene matches: 3. CDR3 length equals 14 residues. CDR1 and CDR2 from the germline V gene are MNHNY and SVGAGI (reference sequence).